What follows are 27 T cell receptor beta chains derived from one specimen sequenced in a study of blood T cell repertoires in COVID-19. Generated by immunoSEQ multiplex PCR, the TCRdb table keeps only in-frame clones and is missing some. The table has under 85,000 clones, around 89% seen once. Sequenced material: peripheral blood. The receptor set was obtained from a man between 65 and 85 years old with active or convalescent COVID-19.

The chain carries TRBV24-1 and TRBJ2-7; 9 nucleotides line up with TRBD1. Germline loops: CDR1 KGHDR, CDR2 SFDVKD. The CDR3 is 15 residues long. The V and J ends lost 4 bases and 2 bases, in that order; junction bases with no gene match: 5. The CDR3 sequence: CATSDPTGGTYEQYF. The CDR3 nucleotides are TGTGCCACCAGTGACCCGACAGGGGGTACCTACGAGCAGTACTTC.

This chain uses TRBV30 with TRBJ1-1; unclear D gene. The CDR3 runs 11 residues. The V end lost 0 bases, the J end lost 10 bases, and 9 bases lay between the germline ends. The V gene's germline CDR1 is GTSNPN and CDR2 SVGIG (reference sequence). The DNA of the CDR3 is TGTGCCTGGAGTGTAGCGCGGGGAGCTTTCTTT. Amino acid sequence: CAWSVARGAFF. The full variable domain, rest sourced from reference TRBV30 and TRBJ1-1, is SQTIHQWPATLVQPVGSPLSLECTVEGTSNPNLYWYRQAAGRGLQLLFYSVGIGQISSEVPQNLSASRPQDRQFILSSKKLLLSDSGFYLCAWSVARGAFFGQGTRLTVV.

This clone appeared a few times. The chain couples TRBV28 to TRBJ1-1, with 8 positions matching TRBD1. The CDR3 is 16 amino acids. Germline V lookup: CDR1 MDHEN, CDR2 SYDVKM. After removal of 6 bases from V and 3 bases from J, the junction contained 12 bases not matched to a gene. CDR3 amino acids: CASRESGQVGHTEAFF. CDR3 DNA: TGTGCCAGCAGAGAGTCGGGACAGGTAGGACACACTGAAGCTTTCTTT.

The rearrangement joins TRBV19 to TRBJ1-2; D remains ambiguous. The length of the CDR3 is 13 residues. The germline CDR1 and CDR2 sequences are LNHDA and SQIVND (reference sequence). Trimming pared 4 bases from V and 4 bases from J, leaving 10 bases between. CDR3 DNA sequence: TGTGCCAGTAGTAACAACCCCACCTATGGCTACACCTTC. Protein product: CASSNNPTYGYTF.

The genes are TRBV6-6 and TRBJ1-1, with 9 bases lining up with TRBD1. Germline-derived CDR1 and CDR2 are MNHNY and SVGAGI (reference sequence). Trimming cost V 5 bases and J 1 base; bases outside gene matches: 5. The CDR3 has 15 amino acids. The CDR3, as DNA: TGTGCCAGCAGTCAAAGGACAGGGGAGAACACTGAAGCTTTCTTT. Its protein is CASSQRTGENTEAFF.

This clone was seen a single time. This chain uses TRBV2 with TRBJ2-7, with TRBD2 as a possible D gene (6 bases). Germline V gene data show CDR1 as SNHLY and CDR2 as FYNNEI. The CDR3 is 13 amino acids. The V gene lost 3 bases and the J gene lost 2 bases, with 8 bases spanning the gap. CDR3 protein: CASSDGGAYEQYF. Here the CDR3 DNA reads TGTGCCAGCAGTGACGGGGGAGCCTACGAGCAGTACTTC.

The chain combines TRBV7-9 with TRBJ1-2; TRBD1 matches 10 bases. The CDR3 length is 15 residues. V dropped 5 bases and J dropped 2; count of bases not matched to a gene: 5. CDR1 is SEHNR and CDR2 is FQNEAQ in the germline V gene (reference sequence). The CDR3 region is CASSPPGQGNYGYTF. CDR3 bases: TGTGCCAGCAGCCCGCCGGGACAGGGGAACTATGGCTACACCTTC.

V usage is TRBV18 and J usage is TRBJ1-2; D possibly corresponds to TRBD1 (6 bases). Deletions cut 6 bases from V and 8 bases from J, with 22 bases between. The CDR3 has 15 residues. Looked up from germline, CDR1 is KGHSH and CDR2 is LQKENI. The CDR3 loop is CASSAGGGELGGYTF. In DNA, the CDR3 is TGTGCCAGCTCCGCGGGGGGCGGAGAATTGGGCGGCTACACCTTC.

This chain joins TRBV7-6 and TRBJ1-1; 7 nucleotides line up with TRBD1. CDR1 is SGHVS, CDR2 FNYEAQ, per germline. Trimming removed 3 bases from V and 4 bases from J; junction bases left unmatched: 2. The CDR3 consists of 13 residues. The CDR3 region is CASSLSGGTEAFF. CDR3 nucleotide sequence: TGTGCCAGCAGCTTGTCAGGGGGCACTGAAGCTTTCTTT.

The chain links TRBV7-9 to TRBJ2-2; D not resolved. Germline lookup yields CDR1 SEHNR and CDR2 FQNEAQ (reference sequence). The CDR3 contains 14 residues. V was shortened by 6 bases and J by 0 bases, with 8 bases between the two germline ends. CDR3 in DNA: TGTGCCAGCAGAGATACATCGAACACCGGGGAGCTGTTTTTT. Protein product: CASRDTSNTGELFF.

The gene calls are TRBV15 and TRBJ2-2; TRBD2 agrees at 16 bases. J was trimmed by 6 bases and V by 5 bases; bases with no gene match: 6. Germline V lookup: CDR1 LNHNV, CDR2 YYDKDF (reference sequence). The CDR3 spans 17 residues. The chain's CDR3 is CATSGPGLAGGPGELFF. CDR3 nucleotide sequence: TGTGCCACCAGCGGACCGGGACTAGCGGGAGGGCCCGGGGAGCTGTTTTTT.

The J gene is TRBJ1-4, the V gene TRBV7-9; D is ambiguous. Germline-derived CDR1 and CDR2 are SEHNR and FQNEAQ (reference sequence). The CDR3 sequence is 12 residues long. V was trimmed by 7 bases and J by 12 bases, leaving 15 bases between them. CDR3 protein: CASTEDTLELFF. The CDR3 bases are TGTGCCAGCACCGAAGATACTTTAGAACTGTTTTTT.

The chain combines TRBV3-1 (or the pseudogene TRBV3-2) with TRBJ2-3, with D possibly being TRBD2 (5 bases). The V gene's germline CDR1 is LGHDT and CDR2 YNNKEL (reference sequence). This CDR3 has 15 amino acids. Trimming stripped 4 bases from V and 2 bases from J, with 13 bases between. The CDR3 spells CASSPGVSVTDTQYF. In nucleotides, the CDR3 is TGTGCCAGCAGCCCCGGGGTTTCCGTCACAGATACGCAGTATTTT.

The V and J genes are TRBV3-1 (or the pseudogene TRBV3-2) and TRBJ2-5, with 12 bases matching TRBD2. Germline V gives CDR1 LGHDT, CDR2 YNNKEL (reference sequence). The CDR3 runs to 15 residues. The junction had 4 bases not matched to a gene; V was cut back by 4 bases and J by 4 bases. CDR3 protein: CASSLGLAGPETQYF. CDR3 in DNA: TGTGCCAGCAGCCTTGGACTAGCGGGACCAGAGACCCAGTACTTC.

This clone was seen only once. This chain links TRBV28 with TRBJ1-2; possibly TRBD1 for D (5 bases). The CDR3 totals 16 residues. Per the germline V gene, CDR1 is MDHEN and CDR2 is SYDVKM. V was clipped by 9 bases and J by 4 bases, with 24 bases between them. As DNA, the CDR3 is TGTGCCAGTCGGGTCATTGGGGCATCCGAAAGCTATGGCTACACCTTC. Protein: CASRVIGASESYGYTF.

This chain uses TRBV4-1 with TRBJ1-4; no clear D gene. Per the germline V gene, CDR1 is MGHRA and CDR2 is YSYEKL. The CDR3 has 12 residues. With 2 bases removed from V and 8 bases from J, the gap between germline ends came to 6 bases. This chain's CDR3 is CASSQSGEKLFF. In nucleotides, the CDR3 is TGCGCCAGCAGCCAAAGCGGGGAAAAACTGTTTTTT.

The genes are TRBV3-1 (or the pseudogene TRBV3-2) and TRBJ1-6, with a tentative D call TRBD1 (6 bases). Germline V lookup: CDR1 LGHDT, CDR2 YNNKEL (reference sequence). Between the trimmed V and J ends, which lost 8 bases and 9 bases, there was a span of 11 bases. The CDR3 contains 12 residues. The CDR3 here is CASQGMSSPLHF. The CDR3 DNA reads TGTGCCAGCCAGGGGATGAGTTCACCCCTCCACTTT.

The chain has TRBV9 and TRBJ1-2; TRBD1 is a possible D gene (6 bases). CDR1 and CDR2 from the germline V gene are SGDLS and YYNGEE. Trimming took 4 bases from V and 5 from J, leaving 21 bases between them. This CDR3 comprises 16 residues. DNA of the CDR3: TGTGCCAGCAGCTTGAGACGGGGGGCGATTCAGTATGGCTACACCTTC. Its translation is CASSLRRGAIQYGYTF.

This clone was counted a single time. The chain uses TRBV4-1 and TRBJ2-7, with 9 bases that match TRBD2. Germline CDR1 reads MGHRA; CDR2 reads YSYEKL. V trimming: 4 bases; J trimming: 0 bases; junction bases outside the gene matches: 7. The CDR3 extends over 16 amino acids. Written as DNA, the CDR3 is TGCGCCAGCAGCCTACAGCATAGCGGGAGCTCCTACGAGCAGTACTTC. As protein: CASSLQHSGSSYEQYF.

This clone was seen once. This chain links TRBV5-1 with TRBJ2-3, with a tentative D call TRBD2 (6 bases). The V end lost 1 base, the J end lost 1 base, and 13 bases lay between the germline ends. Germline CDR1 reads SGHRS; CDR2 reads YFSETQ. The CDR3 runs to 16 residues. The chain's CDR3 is CASSLFGGPGTDTQYF. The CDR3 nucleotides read TGCGCCAGCAGCTTGTTCGGGGGTCCGGGCACAGATACGCAGTATTTT. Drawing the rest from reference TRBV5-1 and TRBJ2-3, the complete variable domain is KAGVTQTPRYLIKTRGQQVTLSCSPISGHRSVSWYQQTPGQGLQFLFEYFSETQRNKGNFPGRFSGRQFSNSRSEMNVSTLELGDSALYLCASSLFGGPGTDTQYFGPGTRLTVL.

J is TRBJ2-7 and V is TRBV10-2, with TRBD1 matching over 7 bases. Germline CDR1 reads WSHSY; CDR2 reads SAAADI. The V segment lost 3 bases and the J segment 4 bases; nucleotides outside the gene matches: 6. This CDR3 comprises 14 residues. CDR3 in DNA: TGCGCCAGCAGTGATTTAGGGGGCGGGTACGAGCAGTACTTC. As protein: CASSDLGGGYEQYF.

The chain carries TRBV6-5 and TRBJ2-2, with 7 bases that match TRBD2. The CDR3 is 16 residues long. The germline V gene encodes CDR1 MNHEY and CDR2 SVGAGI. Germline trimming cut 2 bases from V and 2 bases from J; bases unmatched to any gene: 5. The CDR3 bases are TGTGCCAGCAGTTACGGGCTAGCGGTAAACACCGGGGAGCTGTTTTTT. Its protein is CASSYGLAVNTGELFF.

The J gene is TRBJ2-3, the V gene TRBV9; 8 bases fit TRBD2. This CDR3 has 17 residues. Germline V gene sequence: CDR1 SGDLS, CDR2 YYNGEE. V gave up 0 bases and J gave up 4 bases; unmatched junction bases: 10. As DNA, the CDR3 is TGTGCCAGCAGCGTAGAAAGCGGGAGTTTAGCGGCAGATACGCAGTATTTT. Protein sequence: CASSVESGSLAADTQYF.

CDR3 nucleotides: TGTGCCAGCAGACCTCATAGTGATCTTCAGCCCCAGCATTTT. This codes for CASRPHSDLQPQHF. The gene calls are TRBV28 and TRBJ1-5; D call uncertain. The germline V gene has CDR1 MDHEN and CDR2 SYDVKM. Trimming took 6 bases from V and 6 from J, leaving 15 bases between them. This CDR3 spans 14 amino acids. Based on the CDR3 plus reference TRBV28 and TRBJ1-5, the full variable domain is DVKVTQSSRYLVKRTGEKVFLECVQDMDHENMFWYRQDPGLGLRLIYFSYDVKMKEKGDIPEGYSVSREKKERFSLILESASTNQTSMYLCASRPHSDLQPQHFGDGTRLSIL.

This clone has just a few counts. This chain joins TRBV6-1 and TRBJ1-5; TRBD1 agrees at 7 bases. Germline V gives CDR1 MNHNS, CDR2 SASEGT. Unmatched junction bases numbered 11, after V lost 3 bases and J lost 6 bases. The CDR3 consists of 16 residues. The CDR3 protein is CASSDPGQVGSQPQHF. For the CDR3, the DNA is TGTGCCAGCAGTGACCCTGGACAGGTGGGTTCTCAGCCCCAGCATTTT.

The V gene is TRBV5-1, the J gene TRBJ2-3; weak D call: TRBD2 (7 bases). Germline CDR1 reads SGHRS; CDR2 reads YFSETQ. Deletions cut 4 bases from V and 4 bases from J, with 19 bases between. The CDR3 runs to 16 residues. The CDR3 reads CASSTAAGGTPDTQYF. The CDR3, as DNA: TGCGCCAGCAGCACCGCGGCCGGGGGGACACCAGATACGCAGTATTTT.

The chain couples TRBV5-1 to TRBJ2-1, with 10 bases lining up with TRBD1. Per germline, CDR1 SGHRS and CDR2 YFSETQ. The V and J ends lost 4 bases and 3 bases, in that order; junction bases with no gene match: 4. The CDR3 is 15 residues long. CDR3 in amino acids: CASSDRTGGYNEQFF. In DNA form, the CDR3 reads TGCGCCAGCAGCGATCGGACAGGGGGCTACAATGAGCAGTTCTTC.